What follows are 30 T cell receptor beta chains derived from one specimen sequenced in a study of regulatory T cells in long-lasting Graves disease. Time point here: newly diagnosed GD, antithyroid drugs for less than 3 months. PBMCs provided the RNA from which the TCR library was made. CDR3 regions were amplified by Arm-PCR using iRepertoire HTBI primers to build TCR beta libraries. TCRdb reanalysed the multiplex PCR reads using MiXCR and keeps one entry per CDR3 protein. This sample has hundreds of thousands of distinct CDR3 sequences; roughly 15% occur once, and the top ten carry approximately 20%. These data were likewise used in another study, on T cells in Graves' hyperthyroidism and ophthalmopathy.

The sample in question was peripheral blood mononuclear cells (PBMCs), obtained at new diagnosis, from a patient treated with antithyroid drugs. The receptor source for this set is a woman in her 30s with Graves disease.

This clonotype was found many times. V is TRBV12-3 or TRBV12-4 and J is TRBJ1-2, with D perhaps TRBD1 (5 bases). Deletions cut 3 bases from V and 7 bases from J, with 12 bases between. This CDR3 has 13 amino acids. Here the CDR3 reads CASSFRQGSGYTF. The CDR3 bases are TGTGCCAGCAGTTTCCGGCAGGGAAGTGGCTACACCTTC.

The chain employs TRBV5-1 and TRBJ1-5; D is perhaps TRBD1 (5 bases). Germline V CDR1 and CDR2: SGHRS, YFSETQ. This CDR3 has 15 amino acids. V dropped 4 bases and J dropped 0 bases, with 11 bases sitting between them. CDR3 sequence: CASSRGGDSNQPQHF. DNA of the CDR3: TGCGCCAGCAGCCGGGGGGGGGATAGCAATCAGCCCCAGCATTTT.

This clonotype came up many times. The genes are TRBV28 and TRBJ1-2, with D perhaps TRBD1 (6 bases). The V gene's germline CDR1 is MDHEN and CDR2 SYDVKM. The CDR3 is 15 amino acids. The V and J ends lost 6 bases and 7 bases respectively, with 21 bases between them. As DNA, the CDR3 is TGTGCCAGCAGAAGAAGGGGGAGTTTGGGATTTGGCTACACCTTC. It yields the protein CASRRRGSLGFGYTF.

This clonotype showed up many times. The chain is built from TRBV12-3 or TRBV12-4 and TRBJ2-7; 10 bases match TRBD2. This CDR3 comprises 14 residues. The ends lost 6 bases at V and 2 bases at J; junction bases unmatched: 4. In DNA form, the CDR3 reads TGTGCCAGCAGAAAAGCGGGAGGGCCCTACGAGCAGTACTTC. Protein: CASRKAGGPYEQYF.

This chain uses TRBV18 with TRBJ1-6; D remains ambiguous. The CDR3 spans 12 residues. Trimming took off 0 bases at V and 9 bases at J, with 3 bases between the two ends. Germline values: CDR1 KGHSH, CDR2 LQKENI. The CDR3 spells CASSPPGSPLHF. CDR3 DNA: TGTGCCAGCTCACCACCCGGTTCACCCCTCCACTTT. Full variable domain (remainder filled in from reference TRBV18 and TRBJ1-6): NAGVMQNPRHLVRRRGQEARLRCSPMKGHSHVYWYRQLPEEGLKFMVYLQKENIIDESGMPKERFSAEFPKEGPSILRIQQVVRGDSAAYFCASSPPGSPLHFGNGTRLTVT.

This clonotype has a count of ten or more. CDR3 nucleotide sequence: TGTGCCAGCAGCTCGAGGTTGGGGGAAGTAACTGAAGCTTTCTTT. Its protein is CASSSRLGEVTEAFF. This rearrangement joins TRBV7-8 to TRBJ1-1; D is possibly TRBD1 (5 bases). This CDR3 contains 15 residues. V was shortened by 4 bases and J by 5 bases, with 17 bases between the two germline ends. The V gene's germline CDR1 is SGHVS and CDR2 FQNEAQ.

This clonotype has a count of ten or more. The gene calls are TRBV9 and TRBJ1-5; no reliable D call. Germline V gene lookup returns CDR1 SGDLS and CDR2 YYNGEE. Trimming cost V 6 bases and J 0 bases, with 16 bases left between them. This CDR3 contains 16 residues. CDR3 region: CASTSQTANSNQPQHF. As DNA, the CDR3 is TGTGCCAGCACCTCCCAAACAGCTAATAGCAATCAGCCCCAGCATTTT.

This clonotype was observed a few times. The J gene is TRBJ2-3, the V gene TRBV30; no clear D. The V and J ends lost 5 bases and 6 bases respectively, with 15 bases between them. This CDR3 contains 13 residues. CDR1 and CDR2 (germline): GTSNPN, SVGIG (reference sequence). The CDR3 coding sequence is TGTGCCTGGGGTGCCCTAGTTAGGGATACGCAGTATTTT. It specifies CAWGALVRDTQYF.

The table lists this clonotype with many counts. The chain carries TRBV20-1 and TRBJ2-1, with TRBD2 matching over 10 bases. Germline-derived CDR1 and CDR2 are DFQATT and SNEGSKA (reference sequence). V dropped 4 bases and J dropped 8; count of bases not matched to a gene: 11. The CDR3 sequence is 15 residues long. CDR3 nucleotides: TGCAGTGCTACCGCGGCTAGCGGGAGTAACCATGAGCAGTTCTTC. Amino acids: CSATAASGSNHEQFF.

CDR3 sequence reads: CASSLAGDQMTQYF. CDR3 DNA sequence: TGTGCCAGCAGCTTAGCAGGGGACCAAATGACCCAGTACTTC. The chain links TRBV7-2 to TRBJ2-5; D is perhaps TRBD1 or TRBD2 (5 bases each). Germline V CDR1 and CDR2: SGHTA, FQGNSA. CDR3 length equals 14 residues. V was clipped by 0 bases and J by 7 bases, with 12 bases between them.

The rearrangement links TRBV13 to TRBJ2-7, with D perhaps being TRBD1 or TRBD2 (5 bases each). CDR3 length equals 13 residues. Per germline, CDR1 PRHDT and CDR2 FYEKMQ (reference sequence). Trimming removed 5 bases from V and 12 bases from J, with 20 bases in between. The CDR3 sequence: CASSPKPREPPYF. DNA for the CDR3: TGTGCCAGCAGCCCGAAACCCAGGGAGCCCCCGTACTTC.

This clonotype came up a few times. V is TRBV18 and J is TRBJ1-4, with D possibly being TRBD1 (6 bases). V was pared by 4 bases and J by 6 bases, with 15 bases between. Germline CDR1 reads KGHSH; CDR2 reads LQKENI. The CDR3 has 15 residues. The CDR3 DNA sequence: TGTGCCAGCTCACAGGACAGTGGAAGTTATGAAAAACTGTTTTTT. This codes for CASSQDSGSYEKLFF. Drawing the rest from reference TRBV18 and TRBJ1-4, the complete variable domain is NAGVMQNPRHLVRRRGQEARLRCSPMKGHSHVYWYRQLPEEGLKFMVYLQKENIIDESGMPKERFSAEFPKEGPSILRIQQVVRGDSAAYFCASSQDSGSYEKLFFGSGTQLSVL.

This clonotype was counted between two and nine times. V usage is TRBV4-1 and J usage is TRBJ2-1; no firm D call. Per the germline V gene, CDR1 is MGHRA and CDR2 is YSYEKL. Trimming removed 1 base from V and 16 bases from J, with 11 bases in between. The CDR3 consists of 11 residues. CDR3 coding DNA: TGCGCCAGCAGCCAAGCCTCCACACCCTTCTTC. The encoded protein is CASSQASTPFF.

This clonotype has ten or more counts. V is TRBV11-2 and J is TRBJ2-7; a possible D gene is TRBD2 (5 bases). There are 14 residues in the CDR3. Trimming took 3 bases from V and 0 from J, leaving 9 bases between them. Germline V CDR1 and CDR2: SGHAT, FQNNGV. CDR3 region: CASSFSGNSYEQYF. The CDR3 bases are TGTGCCAGCAGCTTCAGCGGAAACTCCTACGAGCAGTACTTC.

This clonotype was seen only a few times. The CDR3 region is CASSQRFIFGNEKLFF. DNA of the CDR3: TGCGCCAGCAGCCAGAGATTCATTTTCGGTAATGAAAAACTGTTTTTT. The rearrangement links TRBV4-1 to TRBJ1-4; D ambiguous. The V end lost 3 bases, the J end lost 4 bases, and 15 bases lay between the germline ends. The germline V gene has CDR1 MGHRA and CDR2 YSYEKL. The CDR3 totals 16 residues.

V and J are TRBV29-1 and TRBJ1-2, with D perhaps TRBD1 (6 bases). The CDR3 runs 14 residues. V dropped 3 bases and J dropped 1 base, with 12 bases sitting between them. Germline-derived CDR1 and CDR2 are SQVTM and ANQGSEA. The CDR3 is CSVESGGSNYGYTF. The CDR3 DNA reads as TGCAGCGTTGAGTCCGGGGGCAGTAACTATGGCTACACCTTC.

This clonotype was counted a few times. The rearrangement links TRBV10-3 to TRBJ2-7, with D maybe TRBD1 (6 bases). CDR1 ENHRY and CDR2 SYGVKD come from the germline V gene. CDR3 length: 14 residues. Trimming removed 4 bases from V and 6 bases from J, with 16 bases in between. The chain's CDR3 is CAISGGTPSAEQYF. The CDR3 bases are TGTGCCATCAGTGGTGGGACACCGTCAGCCGAGCAGTACTTC.

A word on this clonotype: A single base separates this from a much larger clone, so it may be a read error. The V gene is TRBV28, the J gene TRBJ2-2; TRBD1 is a possible D gene (6 bases). The CDR3 extends over 15 amino acids. The V gene's germline CDR1 is MDHEN and CDR2 SYDVKM. The CDR3 loop reads CASSRGTGHTGELLF. In nucleotides, the CDR3 is TGTGCCAGCAGTAGAGGTACAGGGCATACCGGGGAGCTGCTTTTT.

This clonotype appeared many times. The V and J genes are TRBV28 and TRBJ2-7; 7 bases match TRBD1. V lost 2 bases to trimming and J lost 2 bases; unmatched junction nucleotides: 6. From germline, CDR1 is MDHEN and CDR2 SYDVKM. CDR3 size: 15 residues. The DNA for the CDR3 is TGTGCCAGCAGTTTAACAGGGGTTAGAACCTACGAGCAGTACTTC. It encodes CASSLTGVRTYEQYF. Full variable domain (remainder filled in from reference TRBV28 and TRBJ2-7): DVKVTQSSRYLVKRTGEKVFLECVQDMDHENMFWYRQDPGLGLRLIYFSYDVKMKEKGDIPEGYSVSREKKERFSLILESASTNQTSMYLCASSLTGVRTYEQYFGPGTRLTVT.

The gene calls are TRBV20-1 and TRBJ2-2, with TRBD2 as a possible D gene (5 bases). The CDR3 totals 16 residues. Germline CDR1 DFQATT, CDR2 SNEGSKA (reference sequence). Trimming removed 3 bases at V and 5 bases at J, with 19 bases between. CDR3 nucleotide sequence: TGCAGTGCTAGCTACTGGGGAGAACTGGATACCGGGGAGCTGTTTTTT. This gives the protein CSASYWGELDTGELFF.

This clonotype was counted at least ten times. The CDR3 protein is CSAGRQGATDTQYF. CDR3 nucleotides: TGCAGTGCGGGAAGACAGGGGGCTACAGATACGCAGTATTTT. V is TRBV20-1 and J is TRBJ2-3; 10 nucleotides match TRBD1. Germline CDR1 DFQATT, CDR2 SNEGSKA (reference sequence). This CDR3 comprises 14 residues. V shed 6 bases and J 3 bases; nucleotides not matched to a gene: 6.

This clonotype came up many times. V gene TRBV6-1 combines with J gene TRBJ2-7; 8 bases agree with TRBD1. The CDR3 runs 15 residues. The germline CDR1 and CDR2 sequences are MNHNS and SASEGT. The ends lost 4 bases at V and 7 bases at J; junction bases unmatched: 12. The CDR3 spells CASSASATGEREQYF. DNA for the CDR3: TGTGCCAGCAGTGCGTCCGCGACAGGGGAAAGGGAGCAGTACTTC.

Many counts were recorded for this clonotype. The rearrangement joins TRBV12-3 or TRBV12-4 to TRBJ2-5; D remains unclear. The CDR3 has 12 amino acids. V gave up 8 bases and J gave up 5 bases, with 12 bases separating them. CDR3 sequence reads: CASRKSRETQYF. In nucleotides, the CDR3 is TGTGCCAGCCGAAAGTCCCGGGAGACCCAGTACTTC.

Worth noting for this clonotype: A read error may be the cause here, since a much bigger clone is one base away. V gene TRBV12-3 or TRBV12-4 combines with J gene TRBJ2-7, with no clear D. The CDR3 spans 13 residues. This chain's CDR3 is CASSPRHSYEQHF. Here the CDR3 DNA reads TGTGCCAGCAGCCCGAGACACTCCTACGAGCAGCACTTC.

About this clonotype itself: Since a much larger clone is just one base distant, this may be a read error. The V call is TRBV27, the J call TRBJ1-2; 10 bases align to TRBD1. V lost 5 bases to trimming and J lost 7 bases; unmatched junction nucleotides: 4. The CDR3 covers 13 residues. CDR1 is MNHEY and CDR2 is SMNVEV in the germline V gene (reference sequence). The CDR3 protein is CASSRDRGGGYTF. Written as DNA, the CDR3 is TGTGCCAGCAGTCGGGACAGGGGAGGTGGCTACACCTTC.

This clonotype was counted a few times. CDR3 sequence (DNA): TGTGCCATCAGTGCCCCCCAGGGGGGGGATTCGGCCCTCCACTTT. Translating gives CAISAPQGGDSALHF. This rearrangement joins TRBV10-3 to TRBJ1-6; TRBD1 aligns across 7 bases. CDR1 is ENHRY, CDR2 SYGVKD, per germline. The CDR3 totals 15 residues. V trimming: 4 bases; J trimming: 14 bases; junction bases outside the gene matches: 14.

A note on this clonotype: With a much larger clone just one base away, this may be a read error. This chain uses TRBV3-1 with TRBJ2-3; the D is unclear. Germline loops: CDR1 LGHDT, CDR2 YNNKEL (reference sequence). The CDR3 covers 17 residues. CDR3 bases: TGTGCCAGCGGCCACGCTTATAGCTGGGTGGTCCCAGATACGCAGTATTTT. This encodes CASGHAYSWVVPDTQYF.

The chain carries TRBV12-3 or TRBV12-4 and TRBJ2-4; 8 bases fit TRBD1. The CDR3 contains 17 residues. V dropped 2 bases and J dropped 0; count of bases not matched to a gene: 6. CDR3 sequence: CASSLNRGALAKNIQYF. CDR3 DNA: TGTGCCAGCAGTTTAAACAGGGGGGCACTAGCCAAAAACATTCAGTACTTC.

The V gene is TRBV29-1, the J gene TRBJ2-1; no definite D call. V was cut by 4 bases and J by 7 bases, with 11 bases left in between. The CDR3 is 12 amino acids. Germline V gives CDR1 SQVTM, CDR2 ANQGSEA. The CDR3 loop is CSVGIDGNEQFF. CDR3 bases: TGCAGCGTTGGCATAGATGGGAATGAGCAGTTCTTC.

This clonotype was detected many times. The genes are TRBV5-1 and TRBJ2-1; 10 positions match TRBD2. Losses at the gene ends were 4 bases for V and 9 bases for J; bases not matched to a gene: 7. This CDR3 region has 14 residues. Germline CDR1 reads SGHRS; CDR2 reads YFSETQ. The CDR3 spells CASSQAGGPIEQFF. The CDR3 DNA is TGCGCCAGCAGCCAAGCGGGAGGGCCGATTGAGCAGTTCTTC.